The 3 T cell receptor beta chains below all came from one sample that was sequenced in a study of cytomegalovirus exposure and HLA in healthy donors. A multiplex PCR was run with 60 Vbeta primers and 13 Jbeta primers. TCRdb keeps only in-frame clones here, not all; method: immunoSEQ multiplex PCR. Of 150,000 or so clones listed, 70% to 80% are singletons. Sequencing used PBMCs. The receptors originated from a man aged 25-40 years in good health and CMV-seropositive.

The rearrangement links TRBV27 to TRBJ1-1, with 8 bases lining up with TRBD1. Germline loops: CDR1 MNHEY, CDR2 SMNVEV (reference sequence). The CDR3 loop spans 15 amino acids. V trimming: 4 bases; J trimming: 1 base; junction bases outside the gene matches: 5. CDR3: CASSSPGTGNTEAFF. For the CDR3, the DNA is TGTGCCAGCAGTTCCCCCGGGACAGGGAACACTGAAGCTTTCTTT.

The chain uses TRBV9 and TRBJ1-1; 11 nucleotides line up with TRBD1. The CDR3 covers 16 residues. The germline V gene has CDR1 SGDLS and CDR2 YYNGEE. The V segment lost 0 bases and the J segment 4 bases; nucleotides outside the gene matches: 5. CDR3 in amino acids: CASSVGVGQGATEAFF. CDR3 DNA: TGTGCCAGCAGCGTAGGGGTTGGACAGGGGGCCACTGAAGCTTTCTTT.

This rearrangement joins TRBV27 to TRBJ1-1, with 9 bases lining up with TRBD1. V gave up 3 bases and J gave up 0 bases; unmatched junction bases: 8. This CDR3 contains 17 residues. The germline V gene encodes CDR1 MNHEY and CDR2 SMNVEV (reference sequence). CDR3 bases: TGTGCCAGCAGTTTTTCGGGGGACAGGGAAATGAACACTGAAGCTTTCTTT. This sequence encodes CASSFSGDREMNTEAFF.